The clone carrying this T cell receptor (beta chain) was found many times. Its antigen is unidentified. J gave up 4 bases and V 4 bases, and 5 bases lay outside the gene matches. This CDR3 is 13 amino acids long. Germline assignment: CDR1 SQVTM and CDR2 ANQGSEA. The data belong to a study of glioma-infiltrating T cells. Points from the study as a whole: Non-neoplastic patients had below-expected tissue-blood divergence, while all gliomas exceeded expectation.

TCR alpha and beta CDR3 regions were amplified from RNA using iRepertoire nested multiplex PCR. For one-step reverse transcription and amplification, roughly 100-400 ng of tissue mRNA or PBMC total RNA was used. TCRdb reprocessed the multiplex PCR reads via MiXCR and lists one record per CDR3 protein. The profile covers approximately 110,000 distinct CDR3 sequences, with about 23% appearing a single time and around 15% taken by the ten largest. Specimen: glioma tissue, nonneoplastic brain tissue, or PBMCs (not recorded which). This TCR came from a human donor with low-grade glioma or glioblastoma, undergoing nonglioma brain surgery, or in good health (not recorded which). V and J are TRBV29-1 and TRBJ2-7; 9 nucleotides match TRBD1. This chain's CDR3 is CSVGGQGLYEQYF. The CDR3 DNA sequence: TGCAGCGTTGGGGGACAGGGATTATACGAGCAGTACTTC.